This T cell receptor (beta chain) was sequenced in a study of blood T cells in healthy people across ages (dated by TCRdb to the mid-2010s). About the investigation overall: In model experiments, roughly one uniquely barcoded TCR beta cDNA molecule per two T cells was captured by template switching. The donors were divided into four age groups: young (average 16 years), middle-aged (approximately 41), aged (under 70) and long-lived (about 84). To avoid experimental bias, donors of different ages were distributed randomly across sequencing lanes. The study analyzed two additional independent replicas of 1 million unique cDNA reads from the same blood draw for two donors, one aged 18 to 29 and one aged 80 or older. Age-related changes in TCR beta repertoire diversity were measured in the study by deep sequencing normalized with unique cDNA molecular identifiers.

General findings and caveats noted by the study authors: Compared with the aged group, more naive CD4+ T cells, fewer expanded clones and increased TCR diversity were shown by the long-lived group, suggesting age selection. Because the CMV infection status of the donors was unknown, age-related changes in expanded clonotypes may potentially have been confounded. Total diversity estimates from one million sequenced T cells were considered lower bounds and underestimates. The percentage of naive T cells measured by flow cytometry correlated strongly with observed TCR beta diversity. Observed TCR beta diversity per million T cells fell roughly linearly with age, and a significant reduction was already apparent by age about 36. Conclusive comparison of naive and antigen-experienced compartments was prevented by the profiling of bulk unsorted PBMCs.

The library was built by means of 5' RACE. The listed sequencing device is Illumina HiSeq 2500. A second PCR of about 7 to 12 cycles was performed with a sample-barcoded 5' primer and a J-beta primer mix. A unique molecular identifier was introduced onto each TCR beta cDNA molecule by a template-switch 5' adaptor carrying 12 random nucleotides. Each sample yielded at least 3 million CDR3-containing paired-end reads. First-strand cDNA synthesis was performed from all RNA using the Mint cDNA synthesis kit, with priming by a TRBC-specific oligonucleotide. After uracil-DNA glycosylase treatment, a first 18-cycle PCR used universal primers M1SS and BC2_uni_R on all cDNA. The original pipeline was this. For normalization, 1 million high-quality reads, each with a distinct molecular identifier, were randomly selected from each sample. Reads sharing molecular identifiers were discarded rather than binned into consensus sequences. MiTCR, with a Q25 quality threshold and the strictest error-elimination algorithm, was used for CDR3 identification, clonotype clustering and error correction. Lower-bound total TCR beta diversity was estimated with a nonparametric unseen species model using Euler transformation. TCRdb trimmed public reads at Q25 via fastp, called clones via MiXCR and kept in-frame beta chains. CDR3 protein duplicates are merged, each entry listing the most common genes and DNA. The V and J calls and clone size are TCRdb's, not the authors'. In all, the sample holds about 1.4 million distinct CDR3 sequences, and around 55% of those were seen once. The biggest ten clones account for 6.5% to 8% of the sample.

CDR1 and CDR2 were assigned from the germline V gene as MNHNS and SASEGT. The CDR3, cysteine through phenylalanine, is 17 amino acids long. Only the CDR3 DNA is retained, 51 bases long and in frame from the first base. For this clonotype: The antigen it recognizes is unknown. Base qualities were left out, and no much larger clone turns up one base away.

The donors were around 39 Caucasian individuals from Russia, aged roughly 6 to 100 years, who were systemically healthy. Roughly 10 milliliters of peripheral blood were drawn from each donor into EDTA-treated Vacutainer tubes. PBMCs were isolated by Ficoll-Paque density-gradient centrifugation, with at least 6 million obtained per sample. Trizol reagent was used to extract total RNA from the PBMCs, yielding at least 5.5 micrograms per sample. Naive CD45RAhigh/CD27high T cell percentages were measured by flow cytometry on a PBMC aliquot from every donor. The chain joins TRBV6-1 to TRBJ2-7, and 9 bases in between align with TRBD1. The DNA end is a closer match to TRBJ2-5, so the J assignment may be wrong. Sequencing input: blood. The sequence was obtained from a man aged 18 to 30 in good health. The sequenced DNA is TGTGCCAGCAGCCGAGGGACAGGGCCATACCAGGGTGAGACCCAGTACTTC. It translates as CASSRGTGPYQGETQYF.